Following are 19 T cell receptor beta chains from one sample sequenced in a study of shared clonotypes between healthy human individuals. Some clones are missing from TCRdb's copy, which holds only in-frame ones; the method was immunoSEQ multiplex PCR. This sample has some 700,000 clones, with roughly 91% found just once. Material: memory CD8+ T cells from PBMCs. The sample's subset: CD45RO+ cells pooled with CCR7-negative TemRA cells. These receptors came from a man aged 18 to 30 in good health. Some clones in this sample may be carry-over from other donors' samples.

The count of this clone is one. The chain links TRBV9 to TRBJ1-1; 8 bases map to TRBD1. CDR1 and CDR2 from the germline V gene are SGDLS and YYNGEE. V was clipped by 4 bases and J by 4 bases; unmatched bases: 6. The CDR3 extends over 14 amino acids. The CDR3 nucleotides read TGTGCCAGCAGCATAGACAGGGGTGGCACTGAAGCTTTCTTT. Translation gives CASSIDRGGTEAFF.

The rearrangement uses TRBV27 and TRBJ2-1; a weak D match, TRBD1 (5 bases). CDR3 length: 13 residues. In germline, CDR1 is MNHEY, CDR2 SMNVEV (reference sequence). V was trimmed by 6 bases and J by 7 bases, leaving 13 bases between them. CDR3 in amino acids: CASRPQGNNEQFF. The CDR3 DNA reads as TGTGCCAGCAGACCCCAGGGCAATAATGAGCAGTTCTTC.

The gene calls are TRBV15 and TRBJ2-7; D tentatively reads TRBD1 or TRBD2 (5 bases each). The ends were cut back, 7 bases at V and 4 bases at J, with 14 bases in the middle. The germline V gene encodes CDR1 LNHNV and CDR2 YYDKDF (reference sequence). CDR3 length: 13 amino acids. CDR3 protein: CATTPSREYEQYF. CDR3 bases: TGTGCCACCACCCCGAGCAGGGAGTACGAGCAGTACTTC. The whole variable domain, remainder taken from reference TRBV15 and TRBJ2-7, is DAMVIQNPRYQVTQFGKPVTLSCSQTLNHNVMYWYQQKSSQAPKLLFHYYDKDFNNEADTPDNFQSRRPNTSFCFLDIRSPGLGDTAMYLCATTPSREYEQYFGPGTRLTVT.

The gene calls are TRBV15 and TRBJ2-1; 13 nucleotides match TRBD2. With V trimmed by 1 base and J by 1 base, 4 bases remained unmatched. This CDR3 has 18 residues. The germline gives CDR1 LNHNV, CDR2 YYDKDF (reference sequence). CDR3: CATSRARLAGGSYNEQFF. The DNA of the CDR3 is TGTGCCACCAGCAGAGCGCGACTAGCGGGGGGATCCTACAATGAGCAGTTCTTC.

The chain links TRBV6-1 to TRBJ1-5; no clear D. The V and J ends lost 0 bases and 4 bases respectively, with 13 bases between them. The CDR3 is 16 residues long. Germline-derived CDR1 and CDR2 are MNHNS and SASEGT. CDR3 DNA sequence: TGTGCCAGCAGTGAAGCGCGGCGACACACGAATCAGCCCCAGCATTTT. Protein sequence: CASSEARRHTNQPQHF.

As DNA, the CDR3 is TGTGCCAGCAGTTTAGGGACTAGCTCTGCAGATACGCAGTATTTT. This encodes CASSLGTSSADTQYF. This chain links TRBV27 with TRBJ2-3; TRBD2 aligns across 9 bases. CDR3 length: 15 residues. The V gene end was trimmed by 2 bases and the J gene end by 4 bases; junction bases not matched to a gene: 4. CDR1 and CDR2 from the germline V gene are MNHEY and SMNVEV (reference sequence).

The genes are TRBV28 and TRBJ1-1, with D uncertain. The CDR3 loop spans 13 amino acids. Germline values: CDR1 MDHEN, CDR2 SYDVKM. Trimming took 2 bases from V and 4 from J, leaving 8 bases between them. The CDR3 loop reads CASSLQASTEAFF. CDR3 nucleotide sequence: TGTGCCAGCAGTTTACAGGCATCCACTGAAGCTTTCTTT. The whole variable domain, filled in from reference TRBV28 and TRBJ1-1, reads DVKVTQSSRYLVKRTGEKVFLECVQDMDHENMFWYRQDPGLGLRLIYFSYDVKMKEKGDIPEGYSVSREKKERFSLILESASTNQTSMYLCASSLQASTEAFFGQGTRLTVV.

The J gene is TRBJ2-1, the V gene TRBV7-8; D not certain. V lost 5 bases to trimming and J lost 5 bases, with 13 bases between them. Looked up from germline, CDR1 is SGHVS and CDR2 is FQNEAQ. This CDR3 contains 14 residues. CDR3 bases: TGTGCCAGCAGCCCAAGGTGGCAGGACAATGAGCAGTTCTTC. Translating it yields CASSPRWQDNEQFF.

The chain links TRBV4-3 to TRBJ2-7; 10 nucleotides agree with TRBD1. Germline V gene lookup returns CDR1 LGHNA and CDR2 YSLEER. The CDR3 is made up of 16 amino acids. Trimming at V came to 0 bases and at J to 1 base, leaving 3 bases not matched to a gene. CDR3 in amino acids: CASSQDRQGASYEQYF. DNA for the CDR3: TGCGCCAGCAGCCAAGATAGACAGGGGGCGTCCTACGAGCAGTACTTC.

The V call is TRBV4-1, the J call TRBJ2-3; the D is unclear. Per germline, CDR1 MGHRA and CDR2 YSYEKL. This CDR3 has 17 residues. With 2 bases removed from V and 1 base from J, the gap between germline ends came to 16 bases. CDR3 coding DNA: TGCGCCAGCAGCCAATCCCTACAGCACCGAGGCACAGATACGCAGTATTTT. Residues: CASSQSLQHRGTDTQYF.

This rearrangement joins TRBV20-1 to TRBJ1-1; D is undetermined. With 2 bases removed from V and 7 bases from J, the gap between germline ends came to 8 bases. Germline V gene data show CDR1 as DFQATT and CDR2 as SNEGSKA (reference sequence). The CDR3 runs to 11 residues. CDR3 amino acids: CSARIGVEAFF. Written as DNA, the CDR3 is TGCAGTGCTAGAATCGGGGTTGAAGCTTTCTTT.

The CDR3 nucleotides are TGTGCCAGCAGTTGGGCCCCAGGACTAGCGGGAGTGTTCTCCTACGAGCAGTACTTC. Protein: CASSWAPGLAGVFSYEQYF. V usage is TRBV28 and J usage is TRBJ2-7, with 13 bases matching TRBD2. Germline CDR1 and CDR2: MDHEN and SYDVKM. Trimming took 4 bases from V and 0 from J; bases not matched to a gene: 12. This CDR3 contains 19 residues.

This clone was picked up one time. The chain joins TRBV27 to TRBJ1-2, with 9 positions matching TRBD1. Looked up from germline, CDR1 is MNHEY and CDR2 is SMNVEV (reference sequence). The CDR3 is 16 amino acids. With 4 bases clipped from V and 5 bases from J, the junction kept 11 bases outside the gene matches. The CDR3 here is CASSSLYRQGGYGYTF. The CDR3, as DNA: TGTGCCAGCAGTTCACTATACAGACAGGGGGGATATGGCTACACCTTC.

Here the CDR3 reads CAWKGAHTGELFF. In nucleotides, the CDR3 is TGTGCCTGGAAGGGGGCCCACACCGGGGAGCTGTTTTTT. The chain joins TRBV30 to TRBJ2-2; 7 bases line up with TRBD1. The CDR3 runs 13 residues. The V segment lost 4 bases and the J segment 3 bases; nucleotides outside the gene matches: 2. The germline V gene encodes CDR1 GTSNPN and CDR2 SVGIG (reference sequence). The variable domain in full, completed from reference TRBV30 and TRBJ2-2, reads SQTIHQWPATLVQPVGSPLSLECTVEGTSNPNLYWYRQAAGRGLQLLFYSVGIGQISSEVPQNLSASRPQDRQFILSSKKLLLSDSGFYLCAWKGAHTGELFFGEGSRLTVL.

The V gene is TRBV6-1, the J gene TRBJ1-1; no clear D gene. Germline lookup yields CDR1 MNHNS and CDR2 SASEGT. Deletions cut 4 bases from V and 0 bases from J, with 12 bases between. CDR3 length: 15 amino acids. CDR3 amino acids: CASSGRNHMNTEAFF. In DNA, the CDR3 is TGTGCCAGCAGTGGTCGGAATCATATGAACACTGAAGCTTTCTTT.

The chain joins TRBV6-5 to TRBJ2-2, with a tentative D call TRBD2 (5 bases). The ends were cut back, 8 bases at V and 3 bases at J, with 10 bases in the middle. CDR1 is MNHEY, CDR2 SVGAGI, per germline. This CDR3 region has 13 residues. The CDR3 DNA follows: TGTGCCAGCGGAGGACCATACACCGGGGAGCTGTTTTTT. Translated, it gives CASGGPYTGELFF.

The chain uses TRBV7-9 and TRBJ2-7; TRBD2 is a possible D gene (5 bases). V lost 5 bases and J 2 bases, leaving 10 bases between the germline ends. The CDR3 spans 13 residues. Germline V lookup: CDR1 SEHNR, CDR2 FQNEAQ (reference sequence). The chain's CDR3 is CASSVEATYEQYF. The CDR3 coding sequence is TGTGCCAGCAGCGTGGAGGCAACCTACGAGCAGTACTTC. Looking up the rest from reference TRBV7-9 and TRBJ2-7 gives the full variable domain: DTGVSQNPRHKITKRGQNVTFRCDPISEHNRLYWYRQTLGQGPEFLTYFQNEAQLEKSRLLSDRFSAERPKGSFSTLEIQRTEQGDSAMYLCASSVEATYEQYFGPGTRLTVT.

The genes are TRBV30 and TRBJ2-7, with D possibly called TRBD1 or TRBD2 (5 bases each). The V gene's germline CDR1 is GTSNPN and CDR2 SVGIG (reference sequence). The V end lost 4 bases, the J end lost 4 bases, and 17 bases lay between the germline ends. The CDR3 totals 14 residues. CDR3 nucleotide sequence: TGTGCCTGGACCCTGACCGGGACCTTTTACGAGCAGTACTTC. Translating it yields CAWTLTGTFYEQYF.

The CDR3 sequence is CASSVARASGSGNEQFF. The DNA for the CDR3 is TGTGCCAGCAGCGTAGCTCGGGCCAGCGGGAGTGGTAATGAGCAGTTCTTC. The genes are TRBV9 and TRBJ2-1, with 8 bases matching TRBD2. Germline V CDR1 and CDR2: SGDLS, YYNGEE. The CDR3 is made up of 17 amino acids. V shed 0 bases, J shed 7 bases, and the junction held 12 bases outside the gene matches.